This TCR beta chain was identified in a study of blood T cell repertoires in COVID-19. Study details: Samples of COVID-19 (acute and convalescent) were obtained from the United States, Italy and Spain.

Per the original methods: Researchers report that nucleated cell counts were estimated from reference gene primer amplification. Clones were read by immunoSEQ multiplex PCR, and TCRdb kept only the in-frame ones, dropping some. The V and J calls and clone size are taken from that table; D and trimming were inferred from the DNA. The sample yields tens of thousands of clones, around 80% seen once. V was shortened by 5 bases and J by 8 bases, with 13 bases between the two germline ends. There are 13 residues in the CDR3. CDR1 is SGHTA and CDR2 is FQGTGA in the germline V gene. The specimen was peripheral blood. This chain joins TRBV7-3 and TRBJ2-1; D gene uncertain. The TCR was taken from a man aged 55 to 69 with acute or convalescent COVID-19. The CDR3 loop reads CASSTSPKHEQFF. CDR3 bases: TGTGCCAGCAGCACCTCTCCTAAACATGAGCAGTTCTTC.